What follows describes a single T cell receptor beta chain. No antigen is known for it. No base qualities exist here, and no much larger clone lies one base off it. Trimming takes 6 bases from V and 4 bases from J, and the germline ends sit 9 bases apart. Including cysteine and phenylalanine, the CDR3 has 12 amino acids. Just the 36-base CDR3 DNA is kept, in frame starting at base 1. CDR1 MNHEY and CDR2 SVGEGT were looked up in the germline V gene. This record belongs to a study of blood T cell repertoires in COVID-19 (TCRdb year 2020). About the investigation overall: Samples from collaborators originated in the United States, Italy and Spain and spanned both the acute and convalescent phases of COVID-19. Samples came from the ongoing ImmuneRACE study (first 160 participants) plus 1,254 subjects from 6 global collaborators. A freely available public database, intended as a resource for researchers studying the immune response to SARS-CoV-2, is where the repertoires were released. The dataset comprised deeply sampled blood TCRbeta repertoires from subjects exposed to, actively infected with, or recovered from COVID-19. A de-identified subject ID, COVID-19 status, age in years and sex were almost always included in the sample metadata. HLA class I and class II types, where available, came from metadata supplied by the sample provider rather than from assay-based typing. The prospective study material was composed of cDNA or gDNA derived from T cells, B-cell-depleted T cells, or PBMCs. Study-wide conclusions, independent of this receptor: How much clinical and demographic metadata was included differed by source and by participant, and the metadata was provided uncurated.

One collaborating source in Seattle enrolled patients during active infection and followed them longitudinally through the course of disease. Whole blood was collected in K2EDTA tubes by collaborating institutions according to the institutions' own protocols. For TCRbeta analysis, collaborator samples were shipped as frozen whole blood, as isolated PBMCs, or as DNA extracted from either sample type. TCRbeta CDR3 regions were amplified from genomic DNA by means of the immunoSEQ Assay, a bias-controlled multiplex PCR. The original methods were these. Within the assay, amplification of reference gene primers was used to estimate how many nucleated cells each sample contained. To quantify the absolute abundance of each unique TCRbeta CDR3 rearrangement, sequence reads were collapsed and filtered. Productive Simpson clonality was computed per sample as the square root of Simpson's diversity index over productive rearrangements. The table was pulled from immuneACCESS by TCRdb, which kept in-frame rearrangements only. Such tables lose some clones; where checked, under half of the loss comes from unresolved V genes, and the rest has no known cause. Clone size and the V and J calls come from that table; the DNA yielded D and trimming. The sample table records 200,000 to 300,000 clones; roughly 79% of these occur just once. Of the sample, around 7.5% is held by the ten largest clones.

This TCR derives from an elderly woman with COVID-19, enrolled during active disease. The sequence joins TRBV6-2 or TRBV6-3 to TRBJ1-2, with a tentative D gene TRBD1 over 5 matching bases. Sequencing used peripheral blood. The nucleotide sequence is TGTGCCAGCAGCGAGACAGTCTATGGCTACACCTTC. Translated, this gives CASSETVYGYTF.